The rows below give T cell receptor beta chains drawn from one sample of a study of identical twins. TCRdb fed the 5' RACE reads into MiXCR, producing one record per CDR3 protein. The data show 310,000 or so distinct CDR3 sequences, 8% to 9% seen once. These data are also associated with another study on yellow fever vaccine responses in identical twins.

The source material was memory (CD45RO+) T cells sorted from blood. The receptor source for this set is a woman younger than 35 in good health. The CDR3 runs from the conserved cysteine through the conserved F or W. Fields, in order: J gene, CDR3 length, V gene, CDR3 protein.

j_gene: TRBJ2-1
len: 14
v_gene: TRBV15
CDR3aa: CATSRDLNDNEQFF

j_gene: TRBJ2-4
len: 15
v_gene: TRBV28
CDR3aa: CASRAGPVAKNIQYF

j_gene: TRBJ2-5
len: 14
v_gene: TRBV18
CDR3aa: CASSPTAIQETQYF

j_gene: TRBJ2-3
len: 15
v_gene: TRBV5-1
CDR3aa: CASSLGTSGADTQYF

j_gene: TRBJ2-2
len: 14
v_gene: TRBV5-1
CDR3aa: CASSLDGGTGELFF

j_gene: TRBJ2-4
len: 15
v_gene: TRBV14
CDR3aa: CASSPRSGSSNIQYF

j_gene: TRBJ1-1
len: 15
v_gene: TRBV6-5
CDR3aa: CASSYSGGMNTEAFF

j_gene: TRBJ2-1
len: 16
v_gene: TRBV14
CDR3aa: CASSLAGLGVFNEQFF

j_gene: TRBJ2-3
len: 16
v_gene: TRBV7-3
CDR3aa: CASSSWGTFSTDTQYF

j_gene: TRBJ2-2
len: 12
v_gene: TRBV5-6
CDR3aa: CASSSDPLELFF

j_gene: TRBJ2-7
len: 14
v_gene: TRBV7-8
CDR3aa: CASSAIQGFGEQYF

j_gene: TRBJ1-5
len: 13
v_gene: TRBV12-3/TRBV12-4
CDR3aa: CASSLAKSQPQHF

j_gene: TRBJ1-6
len: 16
v_gene: TRBV20-1
CDR3aa: CSARGGQGLGNSPLHF

j_gene: TRBJ1-5
len: 15
v_gene: TRBV27
CDR3aa: CASRRMGQHNQPQHF

j_gene: TRBJ2-7
len: 16
v_gene: TRBV15
CDR3aa: CATSSLRGEFSYEQYF

j_gene: TRBJ2-5
len: 13
v_gene: TRBV6-1
CDR3aa: CASNDELYTHEYF

j_gene: TRBJ2-1
len: 19
v_gene: TRBV25-1
CDR3aa: CASSDPRQGSGGTYNEQFF

j_gene: TRBJ1-1
len: 15
v_gene: TRBV4-2
CDR3aa: CASSQPARENTEAFF

j_gene: TRBJ2-5
len: 14
v_gene: TRBV2
CDR3aa: CASSVWDRQETQYF

j_gene: TRBJ1-5
len: 17
v_gene: TRBV15
CDR3aa: CATSRDLLQGMNQPQHF

j_gene: TRBJ1-1
len: 18
v_gene: TRBV24-1
CDR3aa: CATSGGAGQGAQGTEAFF

j_gene: TRBJ2-2
len: 12
v_gene: TRBV10-3
CDR3aa: CAISVRVGELFF

j_gene: TRBJ2-3
len: 17
v_gene: TRBV2
CDR3aa: CASSEALAAGNTDTQYF

j_gene: TRBJ2-4
len: 17
v_gene: TRBV4-1
CDR3aa: CASSQTPGGAGENIQYF

j_gene: TRBJ2-1
len: 15
v_gene: TRBV20-1
CDR3aa: CSASGGASLYNEQFF

j_gene: TRBJ1-5
len: 13
v_gene: TRBV24-1
CDR3aa: CATSRGGNQPQHF

j_gene: TRBJ2-5
len: 15
v_gene: TRBV7-9
CDR3aa: CASSLAPPVRVVQYF

j_gene: TRBJ2-1
len: 14
v_gene: TRBV11-2
CDR3aa: CASSLDRTTGEQFF

j_gene: TRBJ1-2
len: 15
v_gene: TRBV9
CDR3aa: CASSARDRGVGGYTF

j_gene: TRBJ2-1
len: 12
v_gene: TRBV5-1
CDR3aa: CASSGLNNEQFF

j_gene: TRBJ2-4
len: 16
v_gene: TRBV3-1
CDR3aa: CASSQDLEGGRNIQYF

j_gene: TRBJ2-3
len: 15
v_gene: TRBV7-3
CDR3aa: CASSLGDREADTQYF

j_gene: TRBJ2-3
len: 14
v_gene: TRBV6-2/TRBV6-3
CDR3aa: CASSWGRSTDTQYF

j_gene: TRBJ2-2
len: 16
v_gene: TRBV24-1
CDR3aa: CATSAVDRGRGGELFF

j_gene: TRBJ1-3
len: 14
v_gene: TRBV29-1
CDR3aa: CSAMVQISGNTIYF

j_gene: TRBJ2-2
len: 19
v_gene: TRBV6-1
CDR3aa: CASSEAGEVSERPSGELFF

j_gene: TRBJ2-5
len: 13
v_gene: TRBV10-3
CDR3aa: CAIKAASPETQYF

j_gene: TRBJ2-1
len: 15
v_gene: TRBV6-2/TRBV6-3
CDR3aa: CASLAVLGLINEQFF

j_gene: TRBJ1-6
len: 15
v_gene: TRBV5-1
CDR3aa: CASSSVSGGNSPLHF

j_gene: TRBJ1-4
len: 13
v_gene: TRBV12-3/TRBV12-4
CDR3aa: CASSRLQSEKLFF